Listed below are T cell receptor beta chains from one sample, sequenced in a study of cytomegalovirus exposure and HLA in healthy donors. Profiling relied on immunoSEQ multiplex PCR, and the TCRdb table lists in-frame clones only, not all of them. This sample's table reports 200,000 to 250,000 clones. Sequencing was done on a sample of PBMCs. These receptors came from a girl aged 2-10 years in good health and CMV-seropositive. CDR3s include the opening cysteine and the closing phenylalanine or tryptophan. A D gene is named only where the DNA matches it firmly.

d_gene: TRBD1; v_gene: TRBV28; j_gene: TRBJ1-2; CDR3aa: CASSPDRGGHPNGYTF; CDR3nt: TGTGCCAGCAGTCCGGACAGGGGAGGTCATCCCAATGGCTACACCTTC
d_gene: -; v_gene: TRBV6-6; j_gene: TRBJ1-1; CDR3aa: CASSYSLGGEAFF; CDR3nt: TGTGCCAGCAGTTACTCCCTAGGGGGAGAAGCTTTCTTT
d_gene: -; v_gene: TRBV28; j_gene: TRBJ1-5; CDR3aa: CASSLGERSQPQHF; CDR3nt: TGTGCCAGCAGTTTAGGGGAGAGAAGTCAGCCCCAGCATTTT
d_gene: -; v_gene: TRBV6-6; j_gene: TRBJ2-1; CDR3aa: CASSYSTPGSYNEQFF; CDR3nt: TGTGCCAGCAGTTACTCGACCCCGGGAAGCTACAATGAGCAGTTCTTC
d_gene: -; v_gene: TRBV19; j_gene: TRBJ2-4; CDR3aa: CASSLLTAGGLTKNIQYF; CDR3nt: TGTGCCAGTAGTCTCCTCACGGCGGGCGGGTTAACCAAAAACATTCAGTACTTC
d_gene: -; v_gene: TRBV7-9; j_gene: TRBJ1-6; CDR3aa: CASRRSYNSPLHF; CDR3nt: TGTGCCAGCAGACGGTCTTATAATTCACCCCTCCACTTT
d_gene: -; v_gene: TRBV7-9; j_gene: TRBJ1-5; CDR3aa: CASSAYVTGSNQPQHF; CDR3nt: TGTGCCAGCAGCGCATACGTTACAGGGTCCAATCAGCCCCAGCATTTT
d_gene: -; v_gene: TRBV5-1; j_gene: TRBJ1-1; CDR3aa: CASSLIRPGNTEAFF; CDR3nt: TGCGCCAGCAGCTTGATCCGCCCGGGGAACACTGAAGCTTTCTTT
d_gene: -; v_gene: TRBV5-4; j_gene: TRBJ1-2; CDR3aa: CASKQGIHGYTF; CDR3nt: TGTGCCAGCAAACAGGGAATCCATGGCTACACCTTC
d_gene: TRBD1; v_gene: TRBV13; j_gene: TRBJ1-1; CDR3aa: CASSPSDRVRTEAFF; CDR3nt: TGTGCCAGCAGCCCCTCGGACAGGGTGCGCACTGAAGCTTTCTTT
d_gene: TRBD2; v_gene: TRBV27; j_gene: TRBJ2-7; CDR3aa: CASSWRASGSYEQYF; CDR3nt: TGTGCCAGCAGTTGGAGGGCTAGCGGGAGCTACGAGCAGTACTTC
d_gene: TRBD2; v_gene: TRBV5-8; j_gene: TRBJ2-1; CDR3aa: CASRTSGEYNEQFF; CDR3nt: TGTGCCAGCAGGACTAGCGGGGAATACAATGAGCAGTTCTTC
d_gene: TRBD2; v_gene: TRBV9; j_gene: TRBJ2-7; CDR3aa: CASSSSSGNEQYF; CDR3nt: TGTGCCAGCAGTAGTAGTAGCGGGAACGAGCAGTACTTC
d_gene: -; v_gene: TRBV28; j_gene: TRBJ2-7; CDR3aa: CAIREGSSYEQYF; CDR3nt: TGTGCCATTAGAGAAGGGAGCTCCTACGAGCAGTACTTC
d_gene: -; v_gene: TRBV4-2; j_gene: TRBJ2-6; CDR3aa: CASTASSGANVLTF; CDR3nt: TGTGCCAGCACCGCCAGCTCTGGGGCCAACGTCCTGACTTTC
d_gene: TRBD2; v_gene: TRBV5-4; j_gene: TRBJ2-7; CDR3aa: CASSNPKREVVYEQYF; CDR3nt: TGTGCCAGCAGCAACCCAAAGCGGGAGGTGGTATACGAGCAGTACTTC
d_gene: TRBD1; v_gene: TRBV5-1; j_gene: TRBJ1-1; CDR3aa: CASSLGQGGTEAFF; CDR3nt: TGCGCCAGCAGCTTGGGACAGGGAGGCACTGAAGCTTTCTTT
d_gene: -; v_gene: TRBV5-8; j_gene: TRBJ2-3; CDR3aa: CASSLGTSPAPDTQYF; CDR3nt: TGTGCCAGCAGCTTGGGTACTAGCCCGGCGCCAGATACGCAGTATTTT
d_gene: TRBD2; v_gene: TRBV6-5; j_gene: TRBJ2-3; CDR3aa: CASSYSGGRTDTQYF; CDR3nt: TGTGCCAGCAGTTACTCGGGCGGGAGGACAGATACGCAGTATTTT
d_gene: TRBD2; v_gene: TRBV25-1; j_gene: TRBJ2-1; CDR3aa: CASSEGLAVYNEQFF; CDR3nt: TGTGCCAGCAGTGAAGGACTAGCGGTCTACAATGAGCAGTTCTTC
d_gene: -; v_gene: TRBV5-1; j_gene: TRBJ2-3; CDR3aa: CASSLAASFSTDTQYF; CDR3nt: TGCGCCAGCAGCTTGGCCGCTAGCTTCAGCACAGATACGCAGTATTTT
d_gene: TRBD2; v_gene: TRBV9; j_gene: TRBJ2-5; CDR3aa: CASSAGLALLWGETQYF; CDR3nt: TGTGCCAGCAGCGCGGGACTAGCACTCCTGTGGGGGGAGACCCAGTACTTC
d_gene: TRBD1; v_gene: TRBV25-1; j_gene: TRBJ2-7; CDR3aa: CASALTGYYEQYF; CDR3nt: TGTGCCAGCGCCCTGACAGGGTACTACGAGCAGTACTTC
d_gene: -; v_gene: TRBV29-1; j_gene: TRBJ2-2; CDR3aa: CSVSGGNQGWELFF; CDR3nt: TGCAGCGTGTCAGGGGGGAACCAAGGTTGGGAGCTGTTTTTT
d_gene: -; v_gene: TRBV19; j_gene: TRBJ2-2; CDR3aa: CASSSRGDTGELFF; CDR3nt: TGTGCCAGTAGTAGCAGGGGGGACACCGGGGAGCTGTTTTTT
d_gene: TRBD2; v_gene: TRBV5-4; j_gene: TRBJ2-5; CDR3aa: CASSSGLGEETQYF; CDR3nt: TGTGCCAGCAGCTCTGGACTAGGTGAAGAGACCCAGTACTTC
d_gene: -; v_gene: TRBV27; j_gene: TRBJ1-1; CDR3aa: CASSLRRGAGRPEAFF; CDR3nt: TGTGCCAGCAGTTTAAGAAGGGGCGCAGGGAGGCCTGAAGCTTTCTTT
d_gene: TRBD1; v_gene: TRBV25-1; j_gene: TRBJ2-7; CDR3aa: CASSDPDRHEQYF; CDR3nt: TGTGCCAGCAGTGACCCGGACAGGCACGAGCAGTACTTC
d_gene: TRBD1; v_gene: TRBV29-1; j_gene: TRBJ2-2; CDR3aa: CSVVWARQGVGGELFF; CDR3nt: TGCAGCGTTGTTTGGGCAAGACAGGGGGTAGGCGGGGAGCTGTTTTTT
d_gene: -; v_gene: TRBV30; j_gene: TRBJ2-5; CDR3aa: CAWSVRFQEAQYF; CDR3nt: TGTGCCTGGAGTGTGCGTTTCCAAGAGGCCCAGTACTTC
d_gene: TRBD1; v_gene: TRBV5-4; j_gene: TRBJ2-7; CDR3aa: CASSLGGQGSSYEQYF; CDR3nt: TGTGCCAGCAGCTTAGGTGGACAGGGGAGCTCCTACGAGCAGTACTTC
d_gene: -; v_gene: TRBV30; j_gene: TRBJ2-5; CDR3aa: CAWTPGGAQETQYF; CDR3nt: TGTGCCTGGACCCCAGGTGGGGCCCAAGAGACCCAGTACTTC
d_gene: TRBD2; v_gene: TRBV2; j_gene: TRBJ2-3; CDR3aa: CASTASHTGLAGGAQSYTQYF; CDR3nt: TGTGCCAGCACTGCATCCCACACGGGACTAGCGGGAGGAGCGCAAAGCTATACGCAGTATTTT
d_gene: -; v_gene: TRBV29-1; j_gene: TRBJ1-5; CDR3aa: CSVGSNNQPQHF; CDR3nt: TGCAGCGTTGGAAGCAACAATCAGCCCCAGCATTTT
d_gene: TRBD1; v_gene: TRBV10-2; j_gene: TRBJ1-2; CDR3aa: CASTDRGEIGDGYTF; CDR3nt: TGCGCCAGCACGGACAGGGGTGAAATTGGAGATGGCTACACCTTC
d_gene: TRBD1; v_gene: TRBV5-5; j_gene: TRBJ2-5; CDR3aa: CASSSPRGRRETQYF; CDR3nt: TGTGCCAGCAGCTCCCCCAGGGGGCGGAGGGAGACCCAGTACTTC
d_gene: -; v_gene: TRBV29-1; j_gene: TRBJ2-3; CDR3aa: CSDQRLLTDTQYF; CDR3nt: TGCAGCGACCAGCGGTTACTCACAGATACGCAGTATTTT
d_gene: -; v_gene: TRBV15; j_gene: TRBJ2-5; CDR3aa: CATSASLDETQYF; CDR3nt: TGTGCCACCAGCGCTAGCTTGGATGAGACCCAGTACTTC
d_gene: -; v_gene: TRBV5-8; j_gene: TRBJ1-5; CDR3aa: CASSFRASTVTPQHF; CDR3nt: TGTGCCAGCAGCTTTCGGGCCTCGACAGTAACGCCCCAGCATTTT
d_gene: TRBD2; v_gene: TRBV9; j_gene: TRBJ2-1; CDR3aa: CASSVSGSIYEQFF; CDR3nt: TGTGCCAGCAGCGTAAGCGGGAGTATATATGAGCAGTTCTTC
d_gene: -; v_gene: TRBV18; j_gene: TRBJ1-4; CDR3aa: CASSPGPPTNEKLFF; CDR3nt: TGTGCCAGCTCACCGGGGCCTCCAACTAATGAAAAACTGTTTTTT
d_gene: -; v_gene: TRBV2; j_gene: TRBJ1-5; CDR3aa: CASTDFSNQPQHF; CDR3nt: TGTGCCAGCACCGACTTTAGCAATCAGCCCCAGCATTTT
d_gene: -; v_gene: TRBV6-6; j_gene: TRBJ1-2; CDR3aa: CASSYSLGKYGYTF; CDR3nt: TGTGCCAGCAGTTACTCGCTAGGAAAATATGGCTACACCTTC
d_gene: -; v_gene: TRBV7-2; j_gene: TRBJ1-4; CDR3aa: CASSTQGSGTNEKLFF; CDR3nt: TGTGCCAGCAGTACCCAGGGGAGTGGGACTAATGAAAAACTGTTTTTT
d_gene: -; v_gene: TRBV9; j_gene: TRBJ2-3; CDR3aa: CASSGVPTDTQYF; CDR3nt: TGTGCCAGCAGCGGCGTCCCCACAGATACGCAGTATTTT
d_gene: -; v_gene: TRBV19; j_gene: TRBJ2-3; CDR3aa: CASRAGGSTDTQYF; CDR3nt: TGTGCCAGTCGTGCGGGCGGGAGCACAGATACGCAGTATTTT
d_gene: -; v_gene: TRBV28; j_gene: TRBJ1-2; CDR3aa: CASSLYYWRPSNYGYTF; CDR3nt: TGTGCCAGCAGTTTATACTACTGGCGCCCGAGCAACTATGGCTACACCTTC
d_gene: -; v_gene: TRBV28; j_gene: TRBJ2-7; CDR3aa: CASYLHRVWEREPYEQYF; CDR3nt: -
d_gene: TRBD2; v_gene: TRBV9; j_gene: TRBJ2-2; CDR3aa: CASSVRASGRVIGELFF; CDR3nt: TGTGCCAGCAGCGTACGGGCTAGCGGGAGGGTTATCGGGGAGCTGTTTTTT